The clone carrying this T cell receptor (beta chain) was observed at least ten times. This CDR3 region has 17 residues. V dropped 2 bases and J dropped 1 base, with 15 bases sitting between them. Germline V gene sequence: CDR1 ENHRY, CDR2 SYGVKD. This entry is derived from a study of early T cells in non-severe SARS-CoV-2 infection. Study context: Bulk RNA from unsorted whole blood was sequenced; chains were unpaired.

The TCR library protocol attached unique molecular identifiers to the individual cDNA molecules. MiXCR was run by TCRdb on the 5' RACE reads, yielding one entry per CDR3 protein. Of over 55,000 distinct CDR3 sequences detected, under 15% appear once; the ten largest clones hold about 1.3%. This TCR was recovered from an adult who was a healthcare worker with PCR-confirmed SARS-CoV-2 infection or an uninfected control (not recorded which). Input material: whole blood. The rearrangement joins TRBV10-3 to TRBJ2-1, with D perhaps TRBD1 or TRBD2 (5 bases each). CDR3 DNA: TGTGCCATCAGTGAGGACCGGGGCCTAGTTTCCTACAATGAGCAGTTCTTC. Translation gives CAISEDRGLVSYNEQFF.